Shown below are 24 T cell receptor beta chains from a single sample sequenced in a study of blood T cell repertoires in COVID-19. Data came from immunoSEQ multiplex PCR; TCRdb stores just in-frame clones and leaves some out. The sample contains 150,000 or so clones, about 88% of which appear only once. Input material: peripheral blood. These receptors were taken from a woman between 50 and 59 years old with COVID-19, enrolled during active disease.

This chain uses TRBV25-1 with TRBJ2-3; tentatively, D is TRBD1 (6 bases). Germline CDR1 is MGHDK and CDR2 is SYGVNS. The CDR3 has 14 amino acids. Trimming took off 5 bases at V and 4 bases at J, with 13 bases between the two ends. This CDR3 reads CASSRQDLPDTQYF. DNA for the CDR3: TGTGCCAGCAGTCGACAGGACCTACCAGATACGCAGTATTTT.

The V and J genes are TRBV19 and TRBJ2-2; no firm D call. Trimming removed 1 base from V and 1 base from J, with 7 bases in between. Germline V gene data show CDR1 as LNHDA and CDR2 as SQIVND (reference sequence). The CDR3 is 15 residues long. The CDR3 region has the DNA TGTGCCAGTAGTATAGGGCAGGTGAACACCGGGGAGCTGTTTTTT. It encodes CASSIGQVNTGELFF.

J is TRBJ2-3 and V is TRBV2, with D unresolved. CDR3 length: 13 amino acids. The ends were cut back, 3 bases at V and 2 bases at J, with 6 bases in the middle. Looked up from germline, CDR1 is SNHLY and CDR2 is FYNNEI. The chain's CDR3 is CASSDQNTDTQYF. The CDR3 DNA sequence: TGTGCCAGCAGTGATCAGAACACAGATACGCAGTATTTT.

This clone was recorded a few times. The rearrangement uses TRBV6-5 and TRBJ2-7; TRBD2 matches at 8 bases. V dropped 8 bases and J dropped 3; count of bases not matched to a gene: 0. Per the germline V gene, CDR1 is MNHEY and CDR2 is SVGAGI. CDR3 length equals 11 residues. CDR3: CASAGGYEQYF. DNA for the CDR3: TGTGCCAGCGCGGGGGGCTACGAGCAGTACTTC.

In this sample, this clone turned up once. This sequence joins TRBV5-1 and TRBJ2-1, with 12 bases aligning to TRBD2. Germline V gene sequence: CDR1 SGHRS, CDR2 YFSETQ. J was trimmed by 6 bases and V by 1 base; bases with no gene match: 8. CDR3 length equals 17 residues. The CDR3 DNA reads TGCGCCAGCAGCTTGAGGCTAGCGGGGGGGCTGGCCAATGAGCAGTTCTTC. This gives the protein CASSLRLAGGLANEQFF.

This chain links TRBV27 with TRBJ1-1, with D maybe TRBD1 (5 bases). V was trimmed by 8 bases and J by 10 bases, leaving 20 bases between them. CDR1 MNHEY and CDR2 SMNVEV come from the germline V gene (reference sequence). The CDR3 consists of 13 residues. The DNA of the CDR3 is TGTGCCAGCTTCTCACCCTCGGGGGGTGGAGCTTTCTTT. It encodes CASFSPSGGGAFF.

V is TRBV7-2 and J is TRBJ2-3, with D tentatively TRBD2 (7 bases). The CDR3 runs to 18 residues. Germline CDR1 is SGHTA and CDR2 is FQGNSA. With 0 bases removed from V and 2 bases from J, the gap between germline ends came to 18 bases. CDR3 sequence: CASSLALGGGQPTDTQYF. CDR3 in DNA: TGTGCCAGCAGCTTAGCGCTCGGCGGGGGCCAACCCACAGATACGCAGTATTTT. Variable domain in full (rest from reference TRBV7-2 and TRBJ2-3): GAGVSQSPSNKVTEKGKDVELRCDPISGHTALYWYRQSLGQGLEFLIYFQGNSAPDKSGLPSDRFSAERTGGSVSTLTIQRTQQEDSAVYLCASSLALGGGQPTDTQYFGPGTRLTVL.

V and J are TRBV6-5 and TRBJ2-7; 8 bases match TRBD1. V was clipped by 6 bases and J by 0 bases; unmatched bases: 1. The CDR3 is 13 amino acids. CDR1 and CDR2 (germline): MNHEY, SVGAGI. The CDR3 here is CASRGQDSYEQYF. CDR3 DNA sequence: TGTGCCAGCAGGGGACAGGACTCCTACGAGCAGTACTTC.

The rearrangement joins TRBV3-1 (or the pseudogene TRBV3-2) to TRBJ1-1, with 11 bases that match TRBD1. The CDR3 loop spans 18 amino acids. Per the germline V gene, CDR1 is LGHDT and CDR2 is YNNKEL (reference sequence). J lost 0 bases, V lost 2 bases, and 8 bases had no gene match. DNA of the CDR3: TGTGCCAGCAGCCAACTTCCCGGACAGGGGGCATTGAACACTGAAGCTTTCTTT. Translating it yields CASSQLPGQGALNTEAFF.

This clone was recorded only once. The chain joins TRBV5-4 to TRBJ2-2; 12 bases match TRBD2. With 0 bases clipped from V and 2 bases from J, the junction kept 2 bases outside the gene matches. The CDR3 has 17 amino acids. The germline V gene has CDR1 SGHNT and CDR2 YYREEE (reference sequence). The CDR3 region is CASSLGLAGVNTGELFF. CDR3 DNA sequence: TGTGCCAGCAGCTTGGGACTAGCGGGGGTCAACACCGGGGAGCTGTTTTTT.

For the CDR3, the DNA is TGTGCCAGCAGCGGTACAGGGAACGAGCAGTACTTC. Translating it yields CASSGTGNEQYF. This sequence joins TRBV7-6 and TRBJ2-7; tentative D call: TRBD1 (6 bases). This CDR3 comprises 12 residues. Trimming shortened V by 5 bases and J by 5 bases, and 10 bases separated the two germline ends. CDR1 is SGHVS, CDR2 FNYEAQ, per germline. The entire variable domain, with the rest obtained from reference TRBV7-6 and TRBJ2-7, is as follows: GAGVSQSPRYKVTKRGQDVALRCDPISGHVSLYWYRQALGQGPEFLTYFNYEAQQDKSGLPNDRFSAERPEGSISTLTIQRTEQRDSAMYRCASSGTGNEQYFGPGTRLTVT.

The V call is TRBV7-9, the J call TRBJ1-1; 10 bases map to TRBD1. V dropped 1 base and J dropped 11; count of bases not matched to a gene: 4. The CDR3 is 13 residues long. Germline V CDR1 and CDR2: SEHNR, FQNEAQ (reference sequence). In DNA form, the CDR3 reads TGTGCCAGCAGCTTAGGGGACAGGGGTCGCGCTTTCTTT. It is translated as CASSLGDRGRAFF.

The J gene is TRBJ2-2, the V gene TRBV7-8; no definite D call. V dropped 0 bases and J dropped 7 bases, with 15 bases sitting between them. Germline-derived CDR1 and CDR2 are SGHVS and FQNEAQ. The CDR3 is 16 residues long. CDR3: CASSLAARQALGELFF. CDR3 in DNA: TGTGCCAGCAGCTTAGCTGCTCGGCAGGCCCTCGGGGAGCTGTTTTTT.

This chain connects TRBV6-5 to TRBJ1-2; a weak D match, TRBD1 (6 bases). Trimming stripped 5 bases from V and 8 bases from J, with 15 bases between. The CDR3 extends over 13 amino acids. The V gene's germline CDR1 is MNHEY and CDR2 SVGAGI. The CDR3 DNA is TGTGCCAGCAGTATGCACAGGGACGAGGGCTACACCTTC. This sequence encodes CASSMHRDEGYTF.

This clone was recorded only once. The chain recombines TRBV19 with TRBJ2-2; D is unclear. CDR1 is LNHDA and CDR2 is SQIVND in the germline V gene (reference sequence). V lost 10 bases, J lost 6 bases, and 15 bases lay in between. The CDR3 loop spans 13 amino acids. CDR3 coding DNA: TGTGCCACCCCGACATCCTCTTCCGGGGAGCTGTTTTTT. Translation gives CATPTSSSGELFF.

The chain joins TRBV18 to TRBJ1-6; TRBD1 agrees at 9 bases. The CDR3 has 15 residues. CDR1 and CDR2 from the germline V gene are KGHSH and LQKENI. J lost 6 bases, V lost 5 bases, and 5 bases had no gene match. CDR3 DNA: TGTGCCAGCTCAGGACGGGACAGGGCTAATTCACCCCTCCACTTT. Protein: CASSGRDRANSPLHF.

This rearrangement joins TRBV9 to TRBJ1-2, with a weak D call TRBD1 (6 bases). The germline V gene has CDR1 SGDLS and CDR2 YYNGEE. CDR3 length: 13 residues. Trimming removed 3 bases at V and 5 bases at J, with 11 bases between. CDR3 coding DNA: TGTGCCAGCAGCGATGGAAGGGGGTATGGCTACACCTTC. Translation gives CASSDGRGYGYTF.

This chain uses TRBV5-6 with TRBJ1-5; D is possibly TRBD1 (5 bases). Germline CDR1 and CDR2: SGHDT and YYEEEE. CDR3 length: 10 amino acids. Trimming took 5 bases from V and 9 from J, leaving 6 bases between them. In DNA, the CDR3 is TGTGCCAGCAGGGGGGGGCCCCAGCATTTT. It yields the protein CASRGGPQHF. The complete variable domain, with remaining parts taken from reference TRBV5-6 and TRBJ1-5, reads DAGVTQSPTHLIKTRGQQVTLRCSPKSGHDTVSWYQQALGQGPQFIFQYYEEEERQRGNFPDRFSGHQFPNYSSELNVNALLLGDSALYLCASRGGPQHFGDGTRLSIL.

The chain uses TRBV30 and TRBJ1-4; 7 bases map to TRBD1. The CDR3 spans 14 residues. With V trimmed by 2 bases and J by 5 bases, 5 bases remained unmatched. Germline values: CDR1 GTSNPN, CDR2 SVGIG (reference sequence). CDR3 nucleotides: TGTGCCTGGAGTCCGGGACAGCTAAATGAAAAACTGTTTTTT. This gives the protein CAWSPGQLNEKLFF.

This chain links TRBV4-1 with TRBJ1-5, with D unclear. CDR3 length equals 16 residues. From germline, CDR1 is MGHRA and CDR2 YSYEKL. With 2 bases removed from V and 0 bases from J, the gap between germline ends came to 11 bases. CDR3 bases: TGCGCCAGCAGCCAACCTACGGGTGATAGCAATCAGCCCCAGCATTTT. This translates into CASSQPTGDSNQPQHF.

The chain is built from TRBV7-2 and TRBJ1-5; no definite D call. The germline V gene encodes CDR1 SGHTA and CDR2 FQGNSA. The CDR3 is 16 amino acids. Trimming removed 1 base from V and 4 bases from J, with 14 bases in between. This CDR3 is CASSLGSGIGNQPQHF. The CDR3 bases are TGTGCCAGCAGCTTAGGCTCCGGGATCGGAAATCAGCCCCAGCATTTT.

V usage is TRBV5-1 and J usage is TRBJ2-7, with TRBD1 matching 9 bases. Germline-derived CDR1 and CDR2 are SGHRS and YFSETQ. Losses at the gene ends were 4 bases for V and 0 bases for J; bases not matched to a gene: 5. This CDR3 region has 15 residues. CDR3 loop: CASSNRDRVSYEQYF. CDR3 DNA: TGCGCCAGCAGCAACCGGGACAGGGTCTCCTACGAGCAGTACTTC.

On this clone itself: The same CDR3 arises from other DNA sequences in this sample as well. The chain combines TRBV5-1 with TRBJ1-4; tentative D call: TRBD1 (5 bases). Germline loops: CDR1 SGHRS, CDR2 YFSETQ. V lost 4 bases and J 2 bases, leaving 9 bases between the germline ends. The CDR3 runs 14 residues. This chain's CDR3 is CASSLDSTNEKLFF. CDR3 in DNA: TGCGCCAGCAGCCTCGACAGTACTAATGAAAAACTGTTTTTT. The whole variable domain, remainder taken from reference TRBV5-1 and TRBJ1-4, is KAGVTQTPRYLIKTRGQQVTLSCSPISGHRSVSWYQQTPGQGLQFLFEYFSETQRNKGNFPGRFSGRQFSNSRSEMNVSTLELGDSALYLCASSLDSTNEKLFFGSGTQLSVL.

This clone was observed a handful of times. This rearrangement joins TRBV10-2 to TRBJ1-6; 7 positions agree with TRBD1. V lost 3 bases and J lost 0; bases outside the gene matches: 5. Germline loops: CDR1 WSHSY, CDR2 SAAADI. The CDR3 contains 17 residues. This chain's CDR3 is CASSEATGSSYNSPLHF. The CDR3 nucleotides are TGCGCCAGCAGTGAAGCGACAGGGTCCTCCTATAATTCACCCCTCCACTTT.